A single TCR beta chain is shown here with its context. TCRdb keeps only in-frame clones here, not all; method: immunoSEQ multiplex PCR. The data contain some 100,000 clones, almost 95% of them singletons. This sample is part of a study of T cell changes during pregnancy in multiple sclerosis. The CDR3 is 14 residues long. Germline assignment: CDR1 SGHTA and CDR2 FQGNSA. V was clipped by 5 bases and J by 3 bases; unmatched bases: 5. The TCR comes from a female donor with multiple sclerosis, enrolled in a pregnancy study. Sample: peripheral blood, taken before pregnancy. The rearrangement uses TRBV7-2 and TRBJ1-2; 8 positions agree with TRBD1. CDR3 DNA: TGTGCCAGCAGCCAGACGACAGGGGACTATGGCTACACCTTC. This translates into CASSQTTGDYGYTF.